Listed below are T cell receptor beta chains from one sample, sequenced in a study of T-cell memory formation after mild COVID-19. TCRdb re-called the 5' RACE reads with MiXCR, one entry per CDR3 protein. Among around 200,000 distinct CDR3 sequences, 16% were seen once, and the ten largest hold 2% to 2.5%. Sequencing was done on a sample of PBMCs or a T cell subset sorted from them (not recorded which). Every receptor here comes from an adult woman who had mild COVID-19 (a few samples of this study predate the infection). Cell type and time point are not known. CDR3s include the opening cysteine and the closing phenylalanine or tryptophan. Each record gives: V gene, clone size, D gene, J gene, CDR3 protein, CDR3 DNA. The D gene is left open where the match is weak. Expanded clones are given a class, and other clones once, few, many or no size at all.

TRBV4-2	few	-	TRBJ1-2	CASSQEGSQGFWGYTF	TGTGCCAGCAGCCAAGAAGGAAGTCAGGGCTTCTGGGGCTACACCTTC
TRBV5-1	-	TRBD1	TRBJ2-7	CATRVGDSSYEQYF	TGCGCCACCAGAGTAGGGGACAGCTCCTACGAGCAGTACTTC
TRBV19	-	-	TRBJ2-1	CASSPHSFTSSYNEQFF	TGTGCCAGTAGCCCCCATTCTTTCACGAGCTCCTACAATGAGCAGTTCTTC
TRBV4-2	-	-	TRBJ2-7	CASSQVQGSSYEQYF	TGTGCCAGCAGCCAAGTTCAGGGGAGCTCCTACGAGCAGTACTTC
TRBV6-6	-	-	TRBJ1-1	CASGPGPVDTEAFF	TGTGCCAGCGGACCGGGCCCCGTGGACACTGAAGCTTTCTTT
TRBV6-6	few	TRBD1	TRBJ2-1	CASSSRTGSSYNEQFF	TGTGCCAGCAGTTCCCGGACAGGCAGCTCCTACAATGAGCAGTTCTTC
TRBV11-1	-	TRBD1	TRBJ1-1	CASSSQGRRGIMNTEAFF	TGTGCCAGCAGCTCACAGGGGAGGCGGGGAATAATGAACACTGAAGCCTTCTTT
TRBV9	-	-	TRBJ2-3	CASSVDQVWDNTDTQYF	TGTGCCAGCAGCGTAGATCAGGTCTGGGACAACACAGATACGCAGTATTTT
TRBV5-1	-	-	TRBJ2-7	CASSFDRAYEQYF	TGCGCCAGCAGCTTTGACCGAGCCTACGAGCAGTACTTC
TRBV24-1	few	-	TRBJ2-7	CATPDRPSYEQYF	TGTGCCACCCCCGACAGGCCTTCCTACGAGCAGTACTTC
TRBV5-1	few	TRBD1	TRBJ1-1	CASSTTGVNTEAFF	TGCGCCAGCAGCACGACAGGGGTGAACACTGAAGCTTTCTTT
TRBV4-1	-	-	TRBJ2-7	CASSHRGALYEQYF	TGCGCCAGCAGCCATCGGGGGGCCCTCTACGAGCAGTACTTC
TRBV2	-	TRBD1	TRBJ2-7	CASNRRDSPYEQYF	TGTGCCAGCAACCGCCGGGACAGCCCCTACGAGCAGTACTTC
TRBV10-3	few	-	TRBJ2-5	CAISESAGQETQYF	TGTGCCATCAGTGAGTCAGCGGGACAGGAGACCCAGTACTTC
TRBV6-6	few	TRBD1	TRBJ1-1	CASSLGTATPEAFF	TGTGCCAGCAGTTTGGGGACAGCAACCCCTGAAGCTTTCTTT
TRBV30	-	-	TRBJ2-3	CAWSVGSDFTDTQYF	TGTGCCTGGAGTGTCGGTAGCGATTTCACAGATACGCAGTATTTT
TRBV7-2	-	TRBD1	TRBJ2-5	CASSLVRGQGWQETQYF	TGTGCCAGCAGCTTAGTAAGAGGACAGGGGTGGCAAGAGACCCAGTACTTC
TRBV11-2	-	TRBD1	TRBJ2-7	CASSLDPSDRAEQYF	TGTGCCAGCAGCTTAGATCCATCGGACAGGGCGGAACAGTACTTC
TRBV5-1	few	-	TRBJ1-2	CASNEGQGRYGYTF	TGCGCCAGCAATGAGGGCCAGGGAAGATATGGCTACACCTTC
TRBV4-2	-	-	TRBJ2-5	CASSHPTETQYF	TGTGCCAGCAGCCACCCCACGGAGACCCAGTACTTC